Many counts were recorded for the clone carrying this T cell receptor beta chain. This entry is derived from a study of T cells in Graves' hyperthyroidism and ophthalmopathy. V lost 5 bases, J lost 6 bases, and 11 bases lay in between. Germline values: CDR1 GTSNPN, CDR2 SVGIG (reference sequence). The CDR3 runs 13 residues. TCR beta CDR3 regions were amplified from RNA. During a first-round RT-PCR of the TCR CDR3, the HTBI primer set was used. TCRdb independently ran MiXCR on the multiplex PCR reads; one entry per CDR3 protein. The sample yields about 300,000 distinct CDR3 sequences, approximately 15% seen once.

The sample comprised blood. This receptor was identified in a man younger than 45 with Graves' hyperthyroidism. V is TRBV30 and J is TRBJ1-6, with D possibly being TRBD1 (5 bases). In DNA, the CDR3 is TGTGCCTGGTGGGGGACGGCTAATTCACCCCTCCACTTT. The encoded protein is CAWWGTANSPLHF.